The T cell receptor beta chain under discussion was sequenced for a study of identifying expanded T cells in peripheral blood. General study points: Differentially abundant clones: roughly 1.2 between replicates, 15 to 17 at about two weeks, less than 25 at four. Clone count variance between approximately 2-week samples rose with total template count.

During the collection period, no donor immune events like infections were recorded. The CDR3 spans 15 residues. The trim removed 6 bases at V and 0 bases at J, leaving 3 bases unmatched. The germline gives CDR1 SNHLY, CDR2 FYNNEI. Comments on this clone: Its matching antigen is unknown.

This table comes from immunoSEQ multiplex PCR, and its TCRdb copy is limited to in-frame clones, with some not included. Of 70,000 to 95,000 clones listed, 80% to 90% are singletons. The sample comprised blood. V is TRBV2 and J is TRBJ2-7, with TRBD2 matching over 12 bases. The origin of this receptor is a person between 18 and 75 years old in good health. CDR3 DNA sequence: TGTGCCAGCAGAGAACTAGCGGGGGGCTCCTACGAGCAGTACTTC. Its protein is CASRELAGGSYEQYF.